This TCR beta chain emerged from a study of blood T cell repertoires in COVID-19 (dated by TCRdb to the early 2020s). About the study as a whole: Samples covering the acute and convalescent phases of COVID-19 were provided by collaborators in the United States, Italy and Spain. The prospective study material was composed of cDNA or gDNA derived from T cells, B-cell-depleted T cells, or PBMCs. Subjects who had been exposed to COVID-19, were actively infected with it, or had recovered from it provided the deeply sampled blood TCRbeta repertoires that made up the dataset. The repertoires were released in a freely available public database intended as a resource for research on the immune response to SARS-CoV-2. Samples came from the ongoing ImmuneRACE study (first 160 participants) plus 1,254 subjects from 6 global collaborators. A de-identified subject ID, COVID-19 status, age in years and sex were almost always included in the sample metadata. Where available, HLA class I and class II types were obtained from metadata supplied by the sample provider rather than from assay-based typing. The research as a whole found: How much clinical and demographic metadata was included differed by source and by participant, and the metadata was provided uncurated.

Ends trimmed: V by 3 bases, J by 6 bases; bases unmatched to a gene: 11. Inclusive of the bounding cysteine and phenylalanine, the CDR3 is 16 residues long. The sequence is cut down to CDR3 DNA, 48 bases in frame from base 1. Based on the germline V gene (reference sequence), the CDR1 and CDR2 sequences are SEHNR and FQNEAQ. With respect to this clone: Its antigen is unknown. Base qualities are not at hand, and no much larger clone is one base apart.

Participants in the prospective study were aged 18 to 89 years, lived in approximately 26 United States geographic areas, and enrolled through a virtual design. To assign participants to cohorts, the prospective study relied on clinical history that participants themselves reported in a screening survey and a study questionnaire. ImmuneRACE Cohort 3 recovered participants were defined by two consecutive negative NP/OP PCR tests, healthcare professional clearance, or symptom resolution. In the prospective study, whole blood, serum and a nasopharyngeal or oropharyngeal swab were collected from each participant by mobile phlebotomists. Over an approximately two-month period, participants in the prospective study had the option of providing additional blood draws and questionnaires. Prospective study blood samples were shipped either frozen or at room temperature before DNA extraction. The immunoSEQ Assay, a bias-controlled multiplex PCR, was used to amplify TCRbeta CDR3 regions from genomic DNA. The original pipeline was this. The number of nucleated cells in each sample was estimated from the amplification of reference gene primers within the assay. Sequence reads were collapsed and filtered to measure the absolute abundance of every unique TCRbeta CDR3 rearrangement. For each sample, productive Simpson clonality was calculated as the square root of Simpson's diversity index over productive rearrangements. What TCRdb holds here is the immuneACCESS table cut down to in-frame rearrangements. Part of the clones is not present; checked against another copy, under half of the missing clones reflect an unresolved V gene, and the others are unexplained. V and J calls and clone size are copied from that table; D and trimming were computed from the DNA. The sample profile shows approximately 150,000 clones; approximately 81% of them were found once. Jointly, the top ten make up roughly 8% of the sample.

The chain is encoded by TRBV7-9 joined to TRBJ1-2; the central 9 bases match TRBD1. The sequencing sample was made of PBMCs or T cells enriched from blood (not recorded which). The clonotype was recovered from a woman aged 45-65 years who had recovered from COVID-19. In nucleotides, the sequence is TGTGCCAGCAGCTTTGGCTCCGGGACAGGGTCAAATGGCTACACCTTC. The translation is CASSFGSGTGSNGYTF.